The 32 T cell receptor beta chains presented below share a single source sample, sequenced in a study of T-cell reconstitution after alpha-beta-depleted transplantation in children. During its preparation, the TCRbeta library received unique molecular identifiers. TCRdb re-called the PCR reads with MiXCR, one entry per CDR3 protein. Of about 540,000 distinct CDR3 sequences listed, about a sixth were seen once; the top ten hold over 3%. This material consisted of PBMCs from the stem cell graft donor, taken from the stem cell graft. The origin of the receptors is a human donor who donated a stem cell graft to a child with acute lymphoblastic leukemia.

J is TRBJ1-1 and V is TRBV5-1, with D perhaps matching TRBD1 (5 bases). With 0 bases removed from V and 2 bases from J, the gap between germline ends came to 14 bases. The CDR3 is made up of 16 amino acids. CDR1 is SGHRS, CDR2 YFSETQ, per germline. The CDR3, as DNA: TGCGCCAGCAGCTTGGCCCCCGGGGGAGGAAACACTGAAGCTTTCTTT. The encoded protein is CASSLAPGGGNTEAFF.

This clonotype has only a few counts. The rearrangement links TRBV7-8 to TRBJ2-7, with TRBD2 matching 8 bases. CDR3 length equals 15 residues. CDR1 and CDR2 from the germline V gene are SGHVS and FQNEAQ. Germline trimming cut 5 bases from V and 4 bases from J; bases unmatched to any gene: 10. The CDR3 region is CASSARLARGYEQYF. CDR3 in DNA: TGTGCCAGCAGCGCTAGACTAGCGAGGGGTTACGAGCAGTACTTC.

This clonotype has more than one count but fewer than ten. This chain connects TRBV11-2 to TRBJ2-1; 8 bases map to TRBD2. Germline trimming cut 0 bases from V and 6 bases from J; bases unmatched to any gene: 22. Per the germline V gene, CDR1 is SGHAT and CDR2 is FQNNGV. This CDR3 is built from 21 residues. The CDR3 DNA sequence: TGTGCCAGCAGCTTAGACCGACCTCTAGCGGGCGATAGGGGGGTAGGCAATGAGCAGTTCTTC. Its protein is CASSLDRPLAGDRGVGNEQFF.

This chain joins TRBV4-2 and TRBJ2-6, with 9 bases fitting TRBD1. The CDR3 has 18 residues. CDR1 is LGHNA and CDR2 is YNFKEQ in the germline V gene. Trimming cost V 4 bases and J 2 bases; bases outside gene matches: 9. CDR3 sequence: CASSPPTGGDPGANVLTF. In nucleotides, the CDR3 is TGTGCCAGCAGCCCTCCGACAGGGGGAGACCCTGGGGCCAACGTCCTGACTTTC.

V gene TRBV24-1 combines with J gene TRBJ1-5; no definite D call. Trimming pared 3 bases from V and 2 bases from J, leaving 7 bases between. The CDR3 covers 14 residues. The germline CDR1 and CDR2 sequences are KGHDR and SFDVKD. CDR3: CATSDRFRNQPQHF. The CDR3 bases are TGTGCCACCAGTGATCGGTTTCGCAATCAGCCCCAGCATTTT.

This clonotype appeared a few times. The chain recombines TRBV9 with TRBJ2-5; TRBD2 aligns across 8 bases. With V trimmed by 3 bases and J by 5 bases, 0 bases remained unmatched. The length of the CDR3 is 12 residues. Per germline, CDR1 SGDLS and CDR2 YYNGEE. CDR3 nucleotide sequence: TGTGCCAGCAGCGGCGGGGGGGAGACCCAGTACTTC. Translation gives CASSGGGETQYF.

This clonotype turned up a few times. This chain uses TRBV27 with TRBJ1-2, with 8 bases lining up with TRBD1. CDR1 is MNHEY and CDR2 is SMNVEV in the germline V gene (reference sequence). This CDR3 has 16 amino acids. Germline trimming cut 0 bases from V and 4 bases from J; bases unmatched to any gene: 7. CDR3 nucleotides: TGTGCCAGCAGTTTATCGGGGACAGGAGGATTCTATGGCTACACCTTC. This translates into CASSLSGTGGFYGYTF.

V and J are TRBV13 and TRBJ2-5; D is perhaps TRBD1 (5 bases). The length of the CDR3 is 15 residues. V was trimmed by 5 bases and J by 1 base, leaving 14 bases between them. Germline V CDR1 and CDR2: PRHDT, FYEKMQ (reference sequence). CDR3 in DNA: TGTGCCAGCAGCGCCAGATCGGACACCCAAGAGACCCAGTACTTC. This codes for CASSARSDTQETQYF.

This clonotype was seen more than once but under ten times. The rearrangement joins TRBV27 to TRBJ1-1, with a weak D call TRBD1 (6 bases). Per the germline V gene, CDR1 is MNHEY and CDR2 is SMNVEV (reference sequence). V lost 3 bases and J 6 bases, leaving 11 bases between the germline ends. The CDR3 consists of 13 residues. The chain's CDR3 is CASSFQGTSEAFF. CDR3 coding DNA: TGTGCCAGCAGTTTCCAAGGGACATCTGAAGCTTTCTTT.

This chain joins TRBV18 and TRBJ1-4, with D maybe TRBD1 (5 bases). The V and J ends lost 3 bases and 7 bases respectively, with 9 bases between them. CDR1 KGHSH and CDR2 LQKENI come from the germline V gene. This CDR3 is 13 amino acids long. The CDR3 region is CASSPRVGEKLFF. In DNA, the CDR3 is TGTGCCAGCTCACCCAGGGTCGGTGAAAAACTGTTTTTT.

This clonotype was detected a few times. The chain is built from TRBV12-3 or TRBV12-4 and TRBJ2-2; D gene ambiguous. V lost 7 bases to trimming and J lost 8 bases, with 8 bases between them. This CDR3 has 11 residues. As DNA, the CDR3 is TGTGCCAGCACCATTAGTGGGGAGCTGTTTTTT. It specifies CASTISGELFF.

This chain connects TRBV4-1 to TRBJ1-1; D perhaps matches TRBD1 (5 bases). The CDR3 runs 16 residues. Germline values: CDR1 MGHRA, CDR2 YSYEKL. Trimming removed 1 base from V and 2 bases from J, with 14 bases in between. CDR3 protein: CASSQGGASFNTEAFF. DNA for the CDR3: TGCGCCAGCAGCCAAGGAGGGGCCAGCTTTAACACTGAAGCTTTCTTT.

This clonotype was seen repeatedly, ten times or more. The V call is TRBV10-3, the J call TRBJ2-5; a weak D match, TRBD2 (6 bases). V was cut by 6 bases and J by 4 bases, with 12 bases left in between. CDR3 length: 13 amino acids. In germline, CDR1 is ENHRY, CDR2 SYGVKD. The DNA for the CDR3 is TGTGCCATCAGCCCCCCGGGGGTAGAGACCCAGTACTTC. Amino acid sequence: CAISPPGVETQYF.

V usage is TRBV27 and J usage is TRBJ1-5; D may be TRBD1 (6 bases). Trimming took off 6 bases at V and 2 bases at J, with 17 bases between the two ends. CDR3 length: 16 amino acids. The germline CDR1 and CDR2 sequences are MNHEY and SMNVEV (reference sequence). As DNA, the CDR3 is TGTGCCAGCAGCAGGATCTCCAGGGGCGGCAATCAGCCCCAGCATTTT. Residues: CASSRISRGGNQPQHF.

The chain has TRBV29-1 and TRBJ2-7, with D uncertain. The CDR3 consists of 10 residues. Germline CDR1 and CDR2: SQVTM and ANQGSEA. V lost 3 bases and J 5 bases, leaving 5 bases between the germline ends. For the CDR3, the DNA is TGCAGCGTTGAGGTGAACGAGCAGTACTTC. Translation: CSVEVNEQYF.

CDR3 coding DNA: TGTGCCAGCAGTTACTCGACAGGGGGCAGGGGGACTGAAGCTTTCTTT. Amino acids: CASSYSTGGRGTEAFF. This sequence joins TRBV6-5 and TRBJ1-1; 10 bases are shared with TRBD1. With 0 bases clipped from V and 5 bases from J, the junction kept 6 bases outside the gene matches. Germline CDR1 MNHEY, CDR2 SVGAGI. This CDR3 has 16 residues.

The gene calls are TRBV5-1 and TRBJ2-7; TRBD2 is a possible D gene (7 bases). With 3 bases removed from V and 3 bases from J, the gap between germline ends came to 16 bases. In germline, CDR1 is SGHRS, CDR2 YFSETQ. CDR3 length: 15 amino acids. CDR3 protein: CASSWNWGGLYEQYF. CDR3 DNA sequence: TGCGCCAGCAGCTGGAACTGGGGGGGGCTCTACGAGCAGTACTTC.

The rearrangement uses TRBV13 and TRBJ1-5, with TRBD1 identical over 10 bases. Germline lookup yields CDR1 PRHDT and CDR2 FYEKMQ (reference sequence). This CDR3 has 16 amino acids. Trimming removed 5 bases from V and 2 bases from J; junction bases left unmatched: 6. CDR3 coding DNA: TGTGCCAGCAGCGCGAAAGGACAGGGGGGCAATCAGCCCCAGCATTTT. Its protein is CASSAKGQGGNQPQHF.

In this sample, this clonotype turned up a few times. The chain's CDR3 is CASSSRQVIEQYF. DNA for the CDR3: TGTGCCAGCAGCTCAAGACAGGTAATCGAGCAGTACTTC. The gene calls are TRBV7-8 and TRBJ2-7; maybe TRBD1 (6 bases). Germline V gives CDR1 SGHVS, CDR2 FQNEAQ. The CDR3 consists of 13 residues. V was clipped by 4 bases and J by 6 bases, with 13 bases between them.

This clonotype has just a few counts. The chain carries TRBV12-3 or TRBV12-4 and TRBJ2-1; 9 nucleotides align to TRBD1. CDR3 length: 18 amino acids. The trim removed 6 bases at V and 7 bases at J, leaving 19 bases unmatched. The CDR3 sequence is CASSEVAELQGAINEQFF. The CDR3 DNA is TGTGCCAGCAGCGAAGTTGCCGAGCTACAGGGGGCTATAAATGAGCAGTTCTTC.

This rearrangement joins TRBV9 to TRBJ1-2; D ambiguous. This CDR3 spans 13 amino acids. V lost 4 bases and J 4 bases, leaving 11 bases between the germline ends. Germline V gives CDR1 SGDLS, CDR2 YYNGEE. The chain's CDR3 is CASSSLTAYGYTF. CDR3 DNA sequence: TGTGCCAGCAGCTCTCTTACAGCCTATGGCTACACCTTC. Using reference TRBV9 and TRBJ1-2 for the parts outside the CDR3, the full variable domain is DSGVTQTPKHLITATGQRVTLRCSPRSGDLSVYWYQQSLDQGLQFLIQYYNGEERAKGNILERFSAQQFPDLHSELNLSSLELGDSALYFCASSSLTAYGYTFGSGTRLTVV.

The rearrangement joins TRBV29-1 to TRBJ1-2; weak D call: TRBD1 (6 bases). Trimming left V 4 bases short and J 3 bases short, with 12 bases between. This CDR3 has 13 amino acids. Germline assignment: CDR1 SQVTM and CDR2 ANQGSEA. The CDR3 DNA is TGCAGCGTTGCCTTGTCAGGGGACTATGGCTACACCTTC. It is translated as CSVALSGDYGYTF.

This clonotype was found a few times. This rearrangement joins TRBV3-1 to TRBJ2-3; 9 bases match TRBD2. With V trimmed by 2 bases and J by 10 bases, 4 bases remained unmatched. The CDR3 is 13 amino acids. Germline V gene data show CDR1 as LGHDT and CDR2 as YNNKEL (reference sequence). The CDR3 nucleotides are TGTGCCAGCAGCCAACCGGGACTAGCAGCGCAGTATTTT. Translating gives CASSQPGLAAQYF.

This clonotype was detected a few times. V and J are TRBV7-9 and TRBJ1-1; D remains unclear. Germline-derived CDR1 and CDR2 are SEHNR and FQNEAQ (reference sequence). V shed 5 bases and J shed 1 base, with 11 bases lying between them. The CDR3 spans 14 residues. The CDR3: CASSPGARNTEAFF. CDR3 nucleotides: TGTGCCAGCAGCCCCGGCGCGAGGAACACTGAAGCTTTCTTT.

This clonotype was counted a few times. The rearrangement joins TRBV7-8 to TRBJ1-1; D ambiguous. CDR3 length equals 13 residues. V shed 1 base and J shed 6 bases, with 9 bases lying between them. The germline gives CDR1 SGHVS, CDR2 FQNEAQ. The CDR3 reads CASSLDFEAEAFF. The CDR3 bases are TGTGCCAGCAGCTTAGATTTCGAAGCTGAAGCTTTCTTT.

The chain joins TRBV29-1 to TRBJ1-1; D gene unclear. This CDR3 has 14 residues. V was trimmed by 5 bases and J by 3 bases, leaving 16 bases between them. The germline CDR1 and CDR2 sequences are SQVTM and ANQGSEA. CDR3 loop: CSVPAGVWHTEAFF. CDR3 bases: TGCAGCGTTCCCGCTGGAGTCTGGCACACTGAAGCTTTCTTT.

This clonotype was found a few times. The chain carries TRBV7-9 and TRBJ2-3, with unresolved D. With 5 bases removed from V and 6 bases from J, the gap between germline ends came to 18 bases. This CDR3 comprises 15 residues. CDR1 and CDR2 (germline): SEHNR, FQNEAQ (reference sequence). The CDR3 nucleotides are TGTGCCAGCAGCCCGGCGGCTAGAGGCTCGGATACGCAGTATTTT. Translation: CASSPAARGSDTQYF.

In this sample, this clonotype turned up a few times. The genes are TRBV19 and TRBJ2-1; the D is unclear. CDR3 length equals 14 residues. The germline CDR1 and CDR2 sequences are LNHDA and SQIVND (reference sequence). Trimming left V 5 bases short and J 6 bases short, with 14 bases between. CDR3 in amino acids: CASSSPWTSNEQFF. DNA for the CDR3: TGTGCCAGTAGTTCTCCTTGGACCTCCAATGAGCAGTTCTTC.

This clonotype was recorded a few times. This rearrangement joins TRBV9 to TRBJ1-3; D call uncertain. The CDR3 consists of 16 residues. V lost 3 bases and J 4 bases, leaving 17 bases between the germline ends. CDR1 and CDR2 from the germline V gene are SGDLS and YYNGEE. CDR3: CASSAPRKTAGNTIYF. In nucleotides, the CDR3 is TGTGCCAGCAGCGCACCCAGGAAAACGGCGGGAAACACCATATATTTT. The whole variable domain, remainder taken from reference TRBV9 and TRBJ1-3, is DSGVTQTPKHLITATGQRVTLRCSPRSGDLSVYWYQQSLDQGLQFLIQYYNGEERAKGNILERFSAQQFPDLHSELNLSSLELGDSALYFCASSAPRKTAGNTIYFGEGSWLTVV.

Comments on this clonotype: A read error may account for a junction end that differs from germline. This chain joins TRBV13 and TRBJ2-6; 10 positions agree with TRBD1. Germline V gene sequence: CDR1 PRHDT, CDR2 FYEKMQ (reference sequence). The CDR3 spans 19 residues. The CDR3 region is CASSPRGTGVPPGANGLTF. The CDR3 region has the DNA TGTGCCAGCAGCCCGAGAGGGACAGGGGTTCCTCCTGGGGCCAACGGCCTGACTTTC.

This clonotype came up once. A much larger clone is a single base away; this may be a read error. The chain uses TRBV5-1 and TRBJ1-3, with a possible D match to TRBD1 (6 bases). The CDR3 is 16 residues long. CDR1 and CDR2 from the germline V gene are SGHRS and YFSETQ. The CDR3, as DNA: TGCGTCAGCAGCTTGGCGGGACAACGTTACGGAAACACCATATATTTT. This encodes CVSSLAGQRYGNTIYF. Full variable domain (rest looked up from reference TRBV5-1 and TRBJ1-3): KAGVTQTPRYLIKTRGQQVTLSCSPISGHRSVSWYQQTPGQGLQFLFEYFSETQRNKGNFPGRFSGRQFSNSRSEMNVSTLELGDSALYLCVSSLAGQRYGNTIYFGEGSWLTVV.

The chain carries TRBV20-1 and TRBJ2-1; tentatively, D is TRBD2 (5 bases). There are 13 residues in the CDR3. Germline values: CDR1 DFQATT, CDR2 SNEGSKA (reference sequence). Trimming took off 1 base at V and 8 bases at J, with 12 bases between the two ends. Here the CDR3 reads CSARGPGGHEQFF. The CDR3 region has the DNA TGCAGTGCTAGAGGTCCCGGCGGGCATGAGCAGTTCTTC.